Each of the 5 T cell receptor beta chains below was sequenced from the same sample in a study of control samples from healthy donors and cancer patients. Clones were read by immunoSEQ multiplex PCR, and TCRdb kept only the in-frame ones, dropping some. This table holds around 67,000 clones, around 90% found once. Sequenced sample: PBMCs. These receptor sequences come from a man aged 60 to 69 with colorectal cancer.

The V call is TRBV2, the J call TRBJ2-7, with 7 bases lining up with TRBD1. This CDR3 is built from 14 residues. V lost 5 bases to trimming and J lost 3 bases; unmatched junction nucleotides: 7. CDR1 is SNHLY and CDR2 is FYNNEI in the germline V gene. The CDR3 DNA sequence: TGTGCCAGCAGTCCCGGGACAGAAATCTACGAGCAGTACTTC. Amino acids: CASSPGTEIYEQYF.

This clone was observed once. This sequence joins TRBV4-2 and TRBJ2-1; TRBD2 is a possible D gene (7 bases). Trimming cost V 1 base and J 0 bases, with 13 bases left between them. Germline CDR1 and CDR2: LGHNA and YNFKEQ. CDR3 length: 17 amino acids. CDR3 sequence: CASSQGGGTISYNEQFF. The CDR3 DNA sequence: TGTGCCAGCAGCCAAGGGGGGGGCACCATCTCCTACAATGAGCAGTTCTTC.

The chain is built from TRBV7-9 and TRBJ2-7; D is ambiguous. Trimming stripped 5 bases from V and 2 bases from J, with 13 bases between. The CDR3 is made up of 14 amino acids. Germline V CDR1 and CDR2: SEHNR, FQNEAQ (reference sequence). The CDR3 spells CASSRRLNPYEQYF. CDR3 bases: TGTGCCAGCAGCCGCCGCTTGAACCCCTACGAGCAGTACTTC.

CDR3 bases: TGTGCCAGCACCCACCGGGGGGGGTCCGAGCAGTACTTC. It is translated as CASTHRGGSEQYF. V gene TRBV3-1 (or the pseudogene TRBV3-2) combines with J gene TRBJ2-7, with 8 bases identical to TRBD2. Germline V gives CDR1 LGHDT, CDR2 YNNKEL (reference sequence). Trimming cost V 7 bases and J 6 bases; bases outside gene matches: 8. This CDR3 spans 13 amino acids.

For the CDR3, the DNA is TGTGCCAGCAGCCGGACCTTTTGGGCCTACGAGCAGTACTTC. Protein: CASSRTFWAYEQYF. The genes are TRBV7-2 and TRBJ2-7; no reliable D call. Trimming pared 5 bases from V and 2 bases from J, leaving 13 bases between. This CDR3 spans 14 amino acids. The germline CDR1 and CDR2 sequences are SGHTA and FQGNSA.